These 27 T cell receptor beta chains were sequenced from one sample in a study of long-term antiretroviral therapy in people with HIV. Running of the v3.0 immunoSEQ assay took place at survey level. The data were produced by immunoSEQ multiplex PCR, yet TCRdb's version contains in-frame clones alone and is incomplete. Altogether tens of thousands of clones are present, around 80% being singletons, with the ten largest covering 5% to 6%. Here the sequenced sample was unsorted PBMCs, taken 1.1 years before starting antiretroviral therapy. The receptor set was obtained from a woman in her 30s with HIV.

The chain employs TRBV6-5 and TRBJ1-1, with 7 positions matching TRBD1. This CDR3 contains 13 residues. Losses at the gene ends were 7 bases for V and 8 bases for J; bases not matched to a gene: 10. Germline-derived CDR1 and CDR2 are MNHEY and SVGAGI. Here the CDR3 DNA reads TGTGCCAGCAAAACCGGGACAGTGAACGAAGCTTTCTTT. This encodes CASKTGTVNEAFF.

The chain's CDR3 is CASSFWQEGNYGYTF. Written as DNA, the CDR3 is TGTGCCAGCAGCTTTTGGCAGGAGGGCAACTATGGCTACACCTTC. The gene calls are TRBV7-9 and TRBJ1-2; D is unclear. Trimming shortened V by 3 bases and J by 2 bases, and 13 bases separated the two germline ends. The CDR3 totals 15 residues. The germline V gene encodes CDR1 SEHNR and CDR2 FQNEAQ (reference sequence).

The CDR3: CAWSVGQVLGGAEAFF. The CDR3, as DNA: TGTGCCTGGAGTGTGGGACAGGTACTGGGAGGCGCTGAAGCTTTCTTT. This chain connects TRBV30 to TRBJ1-1; 8 bases match TRBD1. The CDR3 is 16 amino acids. The V segment lost 0 bases and the J segment 6 bases; nucleotides outside the gene matches: 12. Germline V gene data show CDR1 as GTSNPN and CDR2 as SVGIG (reference sequence). The full variable domain, with the rest looked up from reference TRBV30 and TRBJ1-1, is SQTIHQWPATLVQPVGSPLSLECTVEGTSNPNLYWYRQAAGRGLQLLFYSVGIGQISSEVPQNLSASRPQDRQFILSSKKLLLSDSGFYLCAWSVGQVLGGAEAFFGQGTRLTVV.

The rearrangement links TRBV15 to TRBJ2-5, with 11 bases aligning to TRBD2. This CDR3 spans 15 amino acids. J gave up 2 bases and V 5 bases, and 4 bases lay outside the gene matches. Per germline, CDR1 LNHNV and CDR2 YYDKDF (reference sequence). The CDR3 coding sequence is TGTGCCACCAGCCTTATAGCGGGGGGGCAAGAGACCCAGTACTTC. This sequence encodes CATSLIAGGQETQYF.

V usage is TRBV29-1 and J usage is TRBJ1-2; D ambiguous. The V gene lost 1 base and the J gene lost 3 bases, with 18 bases spanning the gap. This CDR3 spans 16 amino acids. CDR1 is SQVTM and CDR2 is ANQGSEA in the germline V gene. This CDR3 is CSVEGGWRLVDYGYTF. The CDR3 nucleotides read TGCAGCGTTGAAGGAGGCTGGAGGCTGGTAGACTATGGCTACACCTTC.

This clone was seen a handful of times. This CDR3 is also generated by other DNA sequences in the sample. The genes are TRBV9 and TRBJ2-2; possibly TRBD1 for D (6 bases). This CDR3 region has 15 residues. Germline CDR1 is SGDLS and CDR2 is YYNGEE. The V gene lost 0 bases and the J gene lost 6 bases, with 12 bases spanning the gap. This CDR3 is CASSVASQGSGELFF. The CDR3 DNA reads TGTGCCAGCAGCGTAGCTTCGCAGGGGTCCGGGGAGCTGTTTTTT.

The chain carries TRBV29-1 and TRBJ1-3; D is possibly TRBD1 (5 bases). Trimming removed 4 bases at V and 2 bases at J, with 18 bases between. Germline assignment: CDR1 SQVTM and CDR2 ANQGSEA. This CDR3 has 16 amino acids. The CDR3 coding sequence is TGCAGCGTTGGGGTCGGGACGACTTCAACTGGAAACACCATATATTTT. It yields the protein CSVGVGTTSTGNTIYF.

The chain has TRBV10-1 and TRBJ2-7, with D perhaps TRBD2 (5 bases). Trimming removed 2 bases from V and 6 bases from J, with 5 bases in between. The CDR3 contains 11 residues. Germline values: CDR1 WNHNN, CDR2 SYGVQD (reference sequence). The chain's CDR3 is CASSEGGEQYF. CDR3 nucleotide sequence: TGCGCCAGCAGTGAGGGAGGCGAGCAGTACTTC.

V gene TRBV7-3 combines with J gene TRBJ2-1, with 9 bases matching TRBD2. CDR1 is SGHTA, CDR2 FQGTGA, per germline. The CDR3 extends over 19 amino acids. Trimming cost V 1 base and J 1 base; bases outside gene matches: 11. CDR3 amino acids: CASSLIAGSGGTSYNEQFF. In DNA form, the CDR3 reads TGTGCCAGCAGCTTAATAGCGGGTAGCGGGGGTACGTCCTACAATGAGCAGTTCTTC.

CDR3 residues: CASSPSLAGGRTDTQYF. CDR3 coding DNA: TGCGCCAGCAGCCCATCATTAGCGGGGGGCCGCACAGATACGCAGTATTTT. The rearrangement links TRBV5-1 to TRBJ2-3; 10 bases align to TRBD2. J lost 1 base, V lost 4 bases, and 9 bases had no gene match. The CDR3 spans 17 residues. The germline V gene encodes CDR1 SGHRS and CDR2 YFSETQ.

This clone came up a few times. The J gene is TRBJ2-5, the V gene TRBV7-8; 10 positions agree with TRBD2. The V and J ends lost 5 bases and 5 bases, in that order; junction bases with no gene match: 8. Germline V gene lookup returns CDR1 SGHVS and CDR2 FQNEAQ. The CDR3 sequence is 15 residues long. CDR3 sequence reads: CASSTLAGAGETQYF. CDR3 nucleotides: TGTGCCAGCAGCACCCTAGCGGGGGCAGGGGAGACCCAGTACTTC.

This chain joins TRBV18 and TRBJ1-2; TRBD1 agrees at 9 bases. Losses at the gene ends were 2 bases for V and 6 bases for J; bases not matched to a gene: 4. The germline V gene has CDR1 KGHSH and CDR2 LQKENI. The CDR3 has 14 amino acids. The chain's CDR3 is CASSPSGTGHGYTF. The CDR3 bases are TGTGCCAGCTCACCATCTGGGACAGGGCATGGCTACACCTTC.

V gene TRBV25-1 combines with J gene TRBJ2-5, with 9 bases identical to TRBD2. CDR3 length: 15 amino acids. Germline V gives CDR1 MGHDK, CDR2 SYGVNS. Trimming took 0 bases from V and 3 from J; bases not matched to a gene: 2. CDR3 nucleotides: TGTGCCAGCAGTGAATACAGACTAGCGGAAGAGACCCAGTACTTC. The encoded protein is CASSEYRLAEETQYF. The variable domain in full, completed from reference TRBV25-1 and TRBJ2-5, reads EADIYQTPRYLVIGTGKKITLECSQTMGHDKMYWYQQDPGMELHLIHYSYGVNSTEKGDLSSESTVSRIRTEHFPLTLESARPSHTSQYLCASSEYRLAEETQYFGPGTRLLVL.

This clone was picked up one time. The chain links TRBV25-1 to TRBJ1-2; D may be TRBD1 (5 bases). The CDR3 contains 13 residues. V was clipped by 6 bases and J by 3 bases, with 11 bases between them. CDR1 and CDR2 (germline): MGHDK, SYGVNS. In DNA form, the CDR3 reads TGTGCCAGCAGGGAAACAGGCCACTATGGCTACACCTTC. Amino acid sequence: CASRETGHYGYTF.

This clone has only one observation. J is TRBJ2-5 and V is TRBV5-6; tentative D call: TRBD2 (5 bases). Germline V lookup: CDR1 SGHDT, CDR2 YYEEEE. This CDR3 is 14 amino acids long. V lost 4 bases, J lost 2 bases, and 12 bases lay in between. The CDR3, as DNA: TGTGCCAGCAGCCCCCGGGATCTTCAAGAGACCCAGTACTTC. Translation: CASSPRDLQETQYF.

The chain employs TRBV27 and TRBJ2-4; 12 nucleotides line up with TRBD1. V dropped 7 bases and J dropped 0; count of bases not matched to a gene: 10. The CDR3 has 18 residues. CDR1 MNHEY and CDR2 SMNVEV come from the germline V gene (reference sequence). The DNA for the CDR3 is TGTGCCAGCACCCCCCTCGGGGACAGGGGGCGAGCCAAAAACATTCAGTACTTC. The encoded protein is CASTPLGDRGRAKNIQYF.

This chain connects TRBV25-1 to TRBJ1-2; 10 bases align to TRBD1. CDR3 length equals 17 residues. Germline V gene data show CDR1 as MGHDK and CDR2 as SYGVNS. Unmatched junction bases numbered 13, after V lost 1 base and J lost 8 bases. The CDR3 bases are TGTGCCAGCAGTGAATTGGGGACGACAGGGGGCTTCGGGGGCTACACCTTC. Translation: CASSELGTTGGFGGYTF.

J is TRBJ2-5 and V is TRBV9; TRBD2 agrees at 7 bases. This CDR3 has 15 residues. CDR1 SGDLS and CDR2 YYNGEE come from the germline V gene. V gave up 0 bases and J gave up 4 bases; unmatched junction bases: 6. The CDR3: CASSVAGGLRETQYF. Here the CDR3 DNA reads TGTGCCAGCAGCGTAGCGGGGGGATTGCGAGAGACCCAGTACTTC.

This chain connects TRBV13 to TRBJ1-4; TRBD1 might be the D (5 bases). Germline values: CDR1 PRHDT, CDR2 FYEKMQ (reference sequence). V was clipped by 0 bases and J by 7 bases, with 15 bases between them. The CDR3 is 16 residues long. The CDR3 reads CASSLGPADGTEKLFF. For the CDR3, the DNA is TGTGCCAGCAGCTTAGGCCCGGCGGACGGGACTGAAAAACTGTTTTTT.

The chain joins TRBV5-4 to TRBJ1-1; D not resolved. V was shortened by 7 bases and J by 4 bases, with 14 bases between the two germline ends. Germline CDR1 and CDR2: SGHNT and YYREEE (reference sequence). There are 13 residues in the CDR3. Here the CDR3 DNA reads TGTGCCAGCCAGCGGACCGAGGGCACTGAAGCTTTCTTT. Translation gives CASQRTEGTEAFF.

V and J are TRBV30 and TRBJ1-5; D ambiguous. Germline CDR1 GTSNPN, CDR2 SVGIG (reference sequence). The length of the CDR3 is 14 residues. V lost 1 base to trimming and J lost 2 bases, with 9 bases between them. CDR3 in amino acids: CAWSERGGNQPQHF. In DNA, the CDR3 is TGTGCCTGGAGTGAGCGCGGAGGCAATCAGCCCCAGCATTTT.

The CDR3 DNA reads as TGTGCCAGCAGTGATCCCCGGCCTTGGGTCAAGCGGCCTTATGGCTACACCTTC. Its translation: CASSDPRPWVKRPYGYTF. The gene calls are TRBV25-1 and TRBJ1-2; D unclear. Trimming took off 3 bases at V and 5 bases at J, with 25 bases between the two ends. Looked up from germline, CDR1 is MGHDK and CDR2 is SYGVNS. This CDR3 region has 18 residues.

The chain joins TRBV5-1 to TRBJ2-1, with TRBD2 matching over 16 bases. Germline V gives CDR1 SGHRS, CDR2 YFSETQ. J gave up 3 bases and V 4 bases, and 10 bases lay outside the gene matches. The CDR3 totals 19 residues. Here the CDR3 reads CASSRGLAGGPAVYNEQFF. The DNA of the CDR3 is TGCGCCAGCAGCCGGGGACTAGCGGGGGGGCCGGCGGTCTACAATGAGCAGTTCTTC.

The chain uses TRBV20-1 and TRBJ1-1, with D perhaps TRBD1 (6 bases). Germline values: CDR1 DFQATT, CDR2 SNEGSKA (reference sequence). V lost 1 base and J lost 14, with 14 bases in between. This CDR3 region has 11 residues. CDR3 residues: CSARVQGKGFF. The DNA for the CDR3 is TGCAGTGCTAGAGTCCAGGGGAAGGGGTTCTTT.

This clone has only a few counts. The V gene is TRBV4-1, the J gene TRBJ2-2; D call uncertain. The V gene lost 1 base and the J gene lost 4 bases, with 7 bases spanning the gap. The germline V gene has CDR1 MGHRA and CDR2 YSYEKL. CDR3 length equals 14 residues. The DNA for the CDR3 is TGCGCCAGCAGCCAAGGCCCGATCACCGGGGAGCTGTTTTTT. This encodes CASSQGPITGELFF.

The chain couples TRBV6-5 to TRBJ2-5, with D possibly matching TRBD1 (5 bases). CDR3 size: 13 residues. CDR1 and CDR2 (germline): MNHEY, SVGAGI. V lost 6 bases, J lost 5 bases, and 13 bases lay in between. The CDR3 here is CASRETAPETQYF. Written as DNA, the CDR3 is TGTGCCAGCAGAGAGACAGCCCCGGAGACCCAGTACTTC.

This rearrangement joins TRBV11-2 to TRBJ1-1; D not resolved. Between the trimmed V and J ends, which lost 4 bases and 2 bases, there was a span of 8 bases. Germline values: CDR1 SGHAT, CDR2 FQNNGV. The CDR3 sequence is 13 residues long. This chain's CDR3 is CASSSQENTEAFF. The CDR3 DNA is TGTGCCAGCAGCTCACAAGAAAACACTGAAGCTTTCTTT.